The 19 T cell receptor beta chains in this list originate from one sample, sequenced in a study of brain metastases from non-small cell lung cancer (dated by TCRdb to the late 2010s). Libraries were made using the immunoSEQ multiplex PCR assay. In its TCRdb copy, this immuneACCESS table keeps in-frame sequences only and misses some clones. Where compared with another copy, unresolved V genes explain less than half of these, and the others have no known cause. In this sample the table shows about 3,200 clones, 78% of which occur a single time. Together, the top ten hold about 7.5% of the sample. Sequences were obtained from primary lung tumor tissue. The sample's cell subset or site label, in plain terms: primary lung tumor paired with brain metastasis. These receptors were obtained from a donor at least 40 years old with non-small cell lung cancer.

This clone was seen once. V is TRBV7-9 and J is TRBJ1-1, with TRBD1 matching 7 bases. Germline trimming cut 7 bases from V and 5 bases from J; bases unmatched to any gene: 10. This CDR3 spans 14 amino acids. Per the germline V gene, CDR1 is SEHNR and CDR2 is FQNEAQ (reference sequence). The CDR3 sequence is CASNSFLGQTEAFF. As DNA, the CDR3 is TGTGCCAGCAACTCCTTCCTGGGACAGACTGAAGCTTTCTTT.

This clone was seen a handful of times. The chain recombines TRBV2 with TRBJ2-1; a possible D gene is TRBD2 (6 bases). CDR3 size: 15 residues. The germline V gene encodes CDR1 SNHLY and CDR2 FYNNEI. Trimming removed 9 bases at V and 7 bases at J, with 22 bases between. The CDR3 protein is CASWGGRSGGNEQFF. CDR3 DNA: TGTGCCAGTTGGGGCGGCCGTAGTGGGGGGAATGAGCAGTTCTTC. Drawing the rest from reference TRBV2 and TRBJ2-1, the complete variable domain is EPEVTQTPSHQVTQMGQEVILRCVPISNHLYFYWYRQILGQKVEFLVSFYNNEISEKSEIFDDQFSVERPDGSNFTLKIRSTKLEDSAMYFCASWGGRSGGNEQFFGPGTRLTVL.

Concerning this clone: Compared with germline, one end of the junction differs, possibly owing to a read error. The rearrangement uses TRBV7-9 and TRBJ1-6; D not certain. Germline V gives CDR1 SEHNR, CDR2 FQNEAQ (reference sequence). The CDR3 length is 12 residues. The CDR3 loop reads CASSTLNSPLYF. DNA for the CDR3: TGTGCCAGCAGCACCCTCAATTCACCCCTCTACTTT.

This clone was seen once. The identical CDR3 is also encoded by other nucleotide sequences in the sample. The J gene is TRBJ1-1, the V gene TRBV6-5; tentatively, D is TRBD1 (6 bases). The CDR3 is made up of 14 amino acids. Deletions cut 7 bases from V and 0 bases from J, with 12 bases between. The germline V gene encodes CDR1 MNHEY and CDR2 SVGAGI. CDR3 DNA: TGTGCCAGCAACGCACAGGGACTGAACACTGAAGCTTTCTTT. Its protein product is CASNAQGLNTEAFF.

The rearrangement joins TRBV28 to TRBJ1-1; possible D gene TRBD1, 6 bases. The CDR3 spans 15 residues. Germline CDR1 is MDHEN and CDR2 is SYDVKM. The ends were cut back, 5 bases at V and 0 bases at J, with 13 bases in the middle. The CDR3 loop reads CASSPRGAMNTEAFF. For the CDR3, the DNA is TGTGCCAGCAGTCCGCGGGGGGCCATGAACACTGAAGCTTTCTTT.

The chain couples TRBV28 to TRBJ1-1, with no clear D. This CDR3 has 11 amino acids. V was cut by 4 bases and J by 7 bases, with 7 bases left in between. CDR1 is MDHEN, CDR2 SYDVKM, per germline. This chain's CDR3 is CASSWRGEAFF. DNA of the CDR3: TGTGCCAGCAGTTGGAGAGGTGAAGCTTTCTTT.

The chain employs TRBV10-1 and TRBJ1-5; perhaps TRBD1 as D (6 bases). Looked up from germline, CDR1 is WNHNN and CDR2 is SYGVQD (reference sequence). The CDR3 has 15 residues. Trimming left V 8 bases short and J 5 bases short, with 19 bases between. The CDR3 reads CASRGGEDRDQPQHF. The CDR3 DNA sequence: TGCGCCAGCCGAGGGGGGGAGGACAGAGATCAGCCCCAGCATTTT.

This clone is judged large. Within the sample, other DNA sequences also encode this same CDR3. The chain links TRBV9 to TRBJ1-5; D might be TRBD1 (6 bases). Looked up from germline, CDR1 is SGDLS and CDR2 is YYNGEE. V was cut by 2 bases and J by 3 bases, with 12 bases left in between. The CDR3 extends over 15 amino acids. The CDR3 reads CASSVGTGFNQPQHF. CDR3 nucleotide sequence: TGTGCCAGCAGCGTCGGTACAGGGTTCAATCAGCCCCAGCATTTT.

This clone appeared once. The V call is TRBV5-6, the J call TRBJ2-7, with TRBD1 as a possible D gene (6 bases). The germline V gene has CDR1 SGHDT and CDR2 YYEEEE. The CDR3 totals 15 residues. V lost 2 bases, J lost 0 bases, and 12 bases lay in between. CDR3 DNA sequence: TGTGCCAGCAGCTTTATTCAGGGGTCCTCCTACGAGCAGTACTTC. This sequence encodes CASSFIQGSSYEQYF.

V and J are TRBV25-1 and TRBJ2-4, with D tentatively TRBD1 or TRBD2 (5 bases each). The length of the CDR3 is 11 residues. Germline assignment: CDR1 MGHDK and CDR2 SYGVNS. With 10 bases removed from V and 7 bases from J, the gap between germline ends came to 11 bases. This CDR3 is CATKWDNIQYF. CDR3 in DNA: TGTGCCACCAAGTGGGACAACATTCAGTACTTC.

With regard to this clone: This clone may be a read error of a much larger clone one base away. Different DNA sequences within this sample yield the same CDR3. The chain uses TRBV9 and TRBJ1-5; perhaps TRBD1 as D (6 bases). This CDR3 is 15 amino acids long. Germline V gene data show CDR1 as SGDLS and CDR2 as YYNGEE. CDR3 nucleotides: TGTGCCAGCAGCGTCGGTACAGGGTTCAATCAGCCTCAGCATTTT. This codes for CASSVGTGFNQPQHF.

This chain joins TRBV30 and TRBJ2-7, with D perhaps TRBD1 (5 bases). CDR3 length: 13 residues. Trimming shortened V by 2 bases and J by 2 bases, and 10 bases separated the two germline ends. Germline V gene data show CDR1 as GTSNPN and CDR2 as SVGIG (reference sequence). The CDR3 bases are TGTGCCTGGAGTCTGGACATTACCTACGAGCAGTACTTC. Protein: CAWSLDITYEQYF.

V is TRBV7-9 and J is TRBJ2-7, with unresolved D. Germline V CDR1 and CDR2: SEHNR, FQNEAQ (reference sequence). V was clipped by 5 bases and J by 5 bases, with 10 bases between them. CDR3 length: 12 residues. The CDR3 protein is CASSPLSHEQYF. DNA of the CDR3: TGTGCCAGCAGCCCCCTGTCCCACGAGCAGTACTTC.

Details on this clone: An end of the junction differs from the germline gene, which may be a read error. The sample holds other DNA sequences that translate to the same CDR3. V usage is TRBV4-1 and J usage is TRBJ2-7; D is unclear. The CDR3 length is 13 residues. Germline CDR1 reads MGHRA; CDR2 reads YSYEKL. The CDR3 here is CASSQAENHEQYF. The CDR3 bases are TGCGCCAGCAGCCAAGCCGAAAACCACGAACAGTACTTC.

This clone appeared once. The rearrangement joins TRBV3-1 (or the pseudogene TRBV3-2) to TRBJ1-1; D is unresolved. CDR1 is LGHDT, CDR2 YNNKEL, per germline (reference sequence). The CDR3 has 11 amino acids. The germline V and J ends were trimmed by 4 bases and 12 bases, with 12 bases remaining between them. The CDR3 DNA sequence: TGTGCCAGCAGCCGTGATAGCGTTCCTTTCTTT. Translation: CASSRDSVPFF.

The chain's CDR3 is CASSQVGTGLTYGYTF. In DNA, the CDR3 is TGCGCCAGCAGCCAAGTGGGGACAGGACTAACCTATGGCTACACCTTC. This sequence joins TRBV4-3 and TRBJ1-2; TRBD1 aligns across 8 bases. With 1 base clipped from V and 4 bases from J, the junction kept 8 bases outside the gene matches. The CDR3 has 16 amino acids. In germline, CDR1 is LGHNA, CDR2 YSLEER.

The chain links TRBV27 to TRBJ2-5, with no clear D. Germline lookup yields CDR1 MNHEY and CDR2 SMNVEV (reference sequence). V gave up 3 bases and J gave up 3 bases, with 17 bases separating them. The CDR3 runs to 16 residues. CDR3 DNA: TGTGCCAGCAGTTTCCCGTCGTCTAGGCTTAAAGAGACCCAGTACTTC. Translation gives CASSFPSSRLKETQYF.

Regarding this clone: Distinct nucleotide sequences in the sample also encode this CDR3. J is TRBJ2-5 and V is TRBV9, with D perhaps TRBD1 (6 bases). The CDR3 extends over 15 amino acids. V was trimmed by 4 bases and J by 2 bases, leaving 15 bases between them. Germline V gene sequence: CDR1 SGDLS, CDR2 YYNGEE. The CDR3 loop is CASSTQGNPQETQYF. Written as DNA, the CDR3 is TGTGCCAGCAGCACACAGGGTAATCCTCAAGAGACCCAGTACTTC.

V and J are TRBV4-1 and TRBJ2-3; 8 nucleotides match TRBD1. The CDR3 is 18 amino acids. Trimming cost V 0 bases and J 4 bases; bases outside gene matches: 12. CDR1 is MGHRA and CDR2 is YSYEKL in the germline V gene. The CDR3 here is CASSQDAGGTGSPDTQYF. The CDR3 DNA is TGCGCCAGCAGCCAAGATGCAGGGGGGACAGGTTCCCCAGATACGCAGTATTTT.